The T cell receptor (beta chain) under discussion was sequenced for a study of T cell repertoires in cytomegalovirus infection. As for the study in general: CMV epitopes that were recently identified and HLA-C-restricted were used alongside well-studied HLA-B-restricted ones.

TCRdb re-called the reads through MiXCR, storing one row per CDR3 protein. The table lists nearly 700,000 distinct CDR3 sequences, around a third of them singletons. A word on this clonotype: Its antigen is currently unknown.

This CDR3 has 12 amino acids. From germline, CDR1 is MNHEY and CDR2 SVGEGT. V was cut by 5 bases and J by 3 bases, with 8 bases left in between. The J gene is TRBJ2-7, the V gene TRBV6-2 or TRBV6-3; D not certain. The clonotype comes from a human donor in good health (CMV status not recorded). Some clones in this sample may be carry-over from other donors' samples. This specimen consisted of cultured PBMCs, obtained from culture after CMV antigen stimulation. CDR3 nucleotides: TGTGCCAGCAGTCGGAGATTCTACGAGCAGTACTTC. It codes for CASSRRFYEQYF.